These 11 T cell receptor beta chains came from one sample sequenced in a study of T-cell memory formation after mild COVID-19. TCRdb reanalysed the 5' RACE reads using MiXCR and keeps one entry per CDR3 protein. There are under 350,000 distinct CDR3 sequences in the sample; about 16% occur only once, and around 23% lies in the top ten. Sequencing was done on a sample of PBMCs or a T cell subset sorted from them (not recorded which). The source of these receptors is a man younger than 35 who had mild COVID-19 (a few samples of this study predate the infection). Cell type and time point are not known.

The chain combines TRBV6-6 with TRBJ2-2; D is perhaps TRBD2 (6 bases). Germline-derived CDR1 and CDR2 are MNHNY and SVGAGI (reference sequence). The ends were cut back, 1 base at V and 6 bases at J, with 15 bases in the middle. The CDR3 consists of 16 residues. The CDR3 sequence is CASSYWGEPSSGELFF. In DNA form, the CDR3 reads TGTGCCAGCAGTTACTGGGGGGAGCCGTCATCCGGGGAGCTGTTTTTT.

V is TRBV7-8 and J is TRBJ2-7; 9 bases map to TRBD1. J lost 0 bases, V lost 5 bases, and 8 bases had no gene match. The CDR3 loop spans 16 amino acids. Per the germline V gene, CDR1 is SGHVS and CDR2 is FQNEAQ. CDR3 residues: CASSTYRTGDSYEQYF. In DNA, the CDR3 is TGTGCCAGCAGCACCTATAGGACAGGGGACTCCTACGAGCAGTACTTC.

The gene calls are TRBV6-5 and TRBJ1-5; perhaps TRBD1 as D (6 bases). V was pared by 7 bases and J by 6 bases, with 19 bases between. This CDR3 contains 15 residues. Germline CDR1 and CDR2: MNHEY and SVGAGI. The CDR3 DNA follows: TGTGCCAGCAAGCCCCAGGGGCGCCTCATTCAGCCCCAGCATTTT. Protein: CASKPQGRLIQPQHF.

The rearrangement joins TRBV15 to TRBJ2-3; D uncertain. The germline gives CDR1 LNHNV, CDR2 YYDKDF (reference sequence). V gave up 1 base and J gave up 6 bases, with 11 bases separating them. CDR3 size: 14 residues. The CDR3 region is CATSRGNGLDTQYF. In DNA form, the CDR3 reads TGTGCCACCAGCAGAGGGAACGGGCTGGATACGCAGTATTTT.

The chain is built from TRBV10-3 and TRBJ2-7; 8 bases fit TRBD1. Germline V gene sequence: CDR1 ENHRY, CDR2 SYGVKD. There are 13 residues in the CDR3. Trimming removed 10 bases from V and 7 bases from J; junction bases left unmatched: 12. CDR3 sequence: CATRTGSMGEQYF. Here the CDR3 DNA reads TGTGCCACCCGGACAGGGTCCATGGGTGAGCAGTACTTC.

The chain couples TRBV5-8 to TRBJ1-4; 8 nucleotides match TRBD1. Germline CDR1 and CDR2: SGHTS and YDEGEE. V lost 1 base and J lost 1; bases outside the gene matches: 6. The CDR3 is made up of 17 amino acids. CDR3 bases: TGTGCCAGCAGCTTGACCGGGACAGGAGAAACTAATGAAAAACTGTTTTTT. Amino acid sequence: CASSLTGTGETNEKLFF.

This clonotype was recorded many times. V gene TRBV5-1 combines with J gene TRBJ2-5, with no clear D. This CDR3 region has 13 residues. Germline CDR1 SGHRS, CDR2 YFSETQ. V was shortened by 2 bases and J by 5 bases, with 10 bases between the two germline ends. The CDR3 nucleotides read TGCGCCAGCAGCTTCGGCAGGCAGGAGACCCAGTACTTC. It yields the protein CASSFGRQETQYF.

This clonotype came up a few times. The CDR3 ends on some other residue instead of the conserved phenylalanine or tryptophan, so this is likely a read error. This chain uses TRBV6-5 with TRBJ1-2; the D gene is possibly TRBD1 (6 bases). With 2 bases removed from V and 5 bases from J, the gap between germline ends came to 9 bases. Germline-derived CDR1 and CDR2 are MNHEY and SVGAGI. CDR3 length equals 13 residues. In DNA form, the CDR3 reads TGTGCCAGCAGTTACCAAGGGGGTTATGGCTACACCCTC. As protein: CASSYQGGYGYTL.

There are a few counts of this clonotype. The chain recombines TRBV29-1 with TRBJ2-2; either TRBD1 or TRBD2 may supply D (5 bases each). The germline V gene encodes CDR1 SQVTM and CDR2 ANQGSEA. This CDR3 region has 13 residues. Deletions cut 3 bases from V and 4 bases from J, with 9 bases between. This CDR3 is CSVEVGVTGELFF. The CDR3, as DNA: TGCAGCGTTGAGGTGGGGGTCACCGGGGAGCTGTTTTTT.

The J gene is TRBJ1-4, the V gene TRBV4-1; D is unresolved. From germline, CDR1 is MGHRA and CDR2 YSYEKL. Trimming cost V 1 base and J 3 bases, with 9 bases left between them. The CDR3 totals 15 residues. CDR3 DNA: TGCGCCAGCAGCCAAGGATGGGCCCCTAATGAAAAACTGTTTTTT. Amino acid sequence: CASSQGWAPNEKLFF.

DNA of the CDR3: TGTGCCAGCAGTTACTCTTGGTCTAGGGATTATGATACGCAGTATTTT. It is translated as CASSYSWSRDYDTQYF. The chain has TRBV6-5 and TRBJ2-3; D uncertain. The germline V and J ends were trimmed by 0 bases and 6 bases, with 16 bases remaining between them. The germline V gene has CDR1 MNHEY and CDR2 SVGAGI. CDR3 length equals 16 residues.